The 6 T cell receptor beta chains below were found in one sample sequenced in a study of naive and memory T cell subsets. An equimolar mix of two oligonucleotides served as the beta constant-region primer for TRBC1 and TRBC2. One entry per CDR3 protein, called by TCRdb with MiXCR from the UMI-ligation and nested PCR reads. The sample yields 70,000 to 95,000 distinct CDR3 sequences, more than 6.5% seen once. Sample: central memory CD4+ T cells from blood. The receptors originated from a human donor in good health.

Many counts were recorded for this clonotype. The J gene is TRBJ1-5, the V gene TRBV12-3 or TRBV12-4, with 10 bases that match TRBD1. Trimming cost V 6 bases and J 7 bases; bases outside gene matches: 6. The CDR3 length is 14 residues. CDR3 loop: CASRLRDRGQPQHF. CDR3 DNA: TGTGCCAGCAGACTCCGGGACAGGGGCCAGCCCCAGCATTTT.

The chain is built from TRBV5-4 and TRBJ2-3, with 14 bases that match TRBD2. The CDR3 spans 16 residues. Looked up from germline, CDR1 is SGHNT and CDR2 is YYREEE (reference sequence). V shed 5 bases, J shed 5 bases, and the junction held 7 bases outside the gene matches. For the CDR3, the DNA is TGTGCCAGCAGAGCCGGGACTAGCGGGAGAGGAGATACGCAGTATTTT. Residues: CASRAGTSGRGDTQYF.

This clonotype was observed at least ten times. The gene calls are TRBV10-3 and TRBJ1-5; the D gene is possibly TRBD1 (6 bases). The CDR3 spans 14 residues. CDR1 is ENHRY and CDR2 is SYGVKD in the germline V gene. V shed 6 bases and J shed 7 bases, with 16 bases lying between them. CDR3 in DNA: TGTGCCATCAGCAAAGGGGGGGGCGGACAGCCCCAGCATTTT. Protein: CAISKGGGGQPQHF.

This rearrangement joins TRBV20-1 to TRBJ2-3; TRBD2 aligns across 8 bases. CDR1 and CDR2 from the germline V gene are DFQATT and SNEGSKA (reference sequence). The CDR3 has 14 amino acids. Germline trimming cut 6 bases from V and 2 bases from J; bases unmatched to any gene: 7. The CDR3: CSADASGLTDTQYF. DNA for the CDR3: TGCAGTGCCGATGCTAGCGGGCTCACAGATACGCAGTATTTT.

In its sample, this clonotype was seen many times. This chain connects TRBV28 to TRBJ2-5; D perhaps matches TRBD1 (6 bases). This CDR3 has 12 residues. Trimming removed 7 bases at V and 8 bases at J, with 14 bases between. Germline loops: CDR1 MDHEN, CDR2 SYDVKM. CDR3 region: CASKAQGRTQYF. In DNA form, the CDR3 reads TGTGCCAGCAAAGCCCAGGGGAGAACCCAGTACTTC.

This chain uses TRBV7-9 with TRBJ2-5, with D tentatively TRBD1 (5 bases). The V end lost 3 bases, the J end lost 3 bases, and 11 bases lay between the germline ends. Looked up from germline, CDR1 is SEHNR and CDR2 is FQNEAQ (reference sequence). The CDR3 is 14 residues long. The CDR3 protein is CASSFRGAEETQYF. The CDR3, as DNA: TGTGCCAGCAGCTTCCGTGGGGCAGAAGAGACCCAGTACTTC.